Presented here are 18 T cell receptor beta chains from one specimen sequenced in a study of T cell responses to AZD1222 COVID-19 vaccine (dated by TCRdb to about 2021). This specimen's time point label, interpreted: baseline before first vaccination. Receptors were amplified or captured by the immunoSEQ multiplex PCR assay. This is the immuneACCESS table as TCRdb keeps it, with only in-frame sequences that have V and J called. A part of the clones is gone; compared with another copy, unresolved V genes explain less than half, and the rest is unexplained. A total of around 130,000 clones appear in this sample, roughly 92% of them only once. The ten largest clones take up about 5% of the sample. This specimen was peripheral blood, taken on day 0 of AZD1222 vaccination. The receptor set was obtained from an adult in good health.

The chain has TRBV12-3 or TRBV12-4 and TRBJ2-1; no firm D call. Trimming pared 3 bases from V and 7 bases from J, leaving 10 bases between. The CDR3 is made up of 13 amino acids. The CDR3 reads CASSFTSVNEQFF. Here the CDR3 DNA reads TGTGCCAGCAGTTTCACCAGCGTGAATGAGCAGTTCTTC.

This rearrangement joins TRBV4-3 to TRBJ2-2; D is ambiguous. The CDR3 runs to 12 residues. Between the trimmed V and J ends, which lost 1 base and 7 bases, there was a span of 4 bases. Germline CDR1 and CDR2: LGHNA and YSLEER. CDR3 in amino acids: CASSQGVGELFF. In DNA, the CDR3 is TGCGCCAGCAGCCAAGGTGTCGGGGAGCTGTTTTTT.

The chain couples TRBV9 to TRBJ2-7; TRBD2 matches at 9 bases. Germline loops: CDR1 SGDLS, CDR2 YYNGEE. The trim removed 2 bases at V and 4 bases at J, leaving 10 bases unmatched. This CDR3 is 16 amino acids long. The CDR3 sequence is CASSVEGGGGDYEQYF. The CDR3 DNA reads TGTGCCAGCAGCGTGGAGGGAGGCGGGGGGGATTACGAGCAGTACTTC.

The chain has TRBV5-6 and TRBJ1-2; TRBD1 matches 10 bases. Looked up from germline, CDR1 is SGHDT and CDR2 is YYEEEE. The CDR3 length is 13 residues. J gave up 8 bases and V 5 bases, and 6 bases lay outside the gene matches. The CDR3 DNA sequence: TGTGCCAGCAGAGGGGACAGGGGATCGGGCTACACCTTC. This translates into CASRGDRGSGYTF.

In DNA, the CDR3 is TGTGCCAGCAGCGTTACAGGGGATGGCTACACCTTC. It specifies CASSVTGDGYTF. The chain uses TRBV11-2 and TRBJ1-2; TRBD1 aligns across 7 bases. In germline, CDR1 is SGHAT, CDR2 FQNNGV. The CDR3 covers 12 residues. The V segment lost 5 bases and the J segment 6 bases; nucleotides outside the gene matches: 3.

The gene calls are TRBV1 and TRBJ2-5. TRBV1 constitutes a pseudogene. The CDR3 is 13 residues long. The CDR3 DNA follows: TGCACCAGCAGCCAAGTCTTAGGGGAGACCCAGTACTTC. Protein sequence: CTSSQVLGETQYF.

The chain couples TRBV2 to TRBJ1-2; 10 positions agree with TRBD1. The trim removed 1 base at V and 6 bases at J, leaving 5 bases unmatched. CDR1 is SNHLY, CDR2 FYNNEI, per germline. The CDR3 extends over 15 amino acids. CDR3 loop: CASSEEWTGGHGYTF. The CDR3 nucleotides read TGTGCCAGCAGTGAAGAGTGGACAGGGGGACATGGCTACACCTTC.

This rearrangement joins TRBV6-1 to TRBJ2-2; possible D gene TRBD2, 6 bases. Germline V gene sequence: CDR1 MNHNS, CDR2 SASEGT. This CDR3 is built from 15 residues. V lost 3 bases and J lost 2, with 10 bases in between. The CDR3 sequence: CASSDGLPNTGELFF. The CDR3 region has the DNA TGTGCCAGCAGTGATGGACTACCTAACACCGGGGAGCTGTTTTTT.

V usage is TRBV28 and J usage is TRBJ1-5; 8 positions agree with TRBD1. Germline assignment: CDR1 MDHEN and CDR2 SYDVKM. The CDR3 totals 19 residues. The trim removed 7 bases at V and 6 bases at J, leaving 23 bases unmatched. In nucleotides, the CDR3 is TGTGCCAGCAATGAAATTAGGGACAGGCGAGTACAGATAGGTCAGCCCCAGCATTTT. Its translation is CASNEIRDRRVQIGQPQHF.

The rearrangement links TRBV14 to TRBJ2-7; no reliable D call. The germline gives CDR1 SGHDN, CDR2 FVKESK. Trimming removed 0 bases at V and 8 bases at J, with 8 bases between. The CDR3 is 12 amino acids. The CDR3 here is CASSQDVGQQYF. As DNA, the CDR3 is TGTGCCAGCAGCCAAGACGTTGGGCAGCAGTACTTC.

The chain is built from TRBV12-5 and TRBJ2-7; 9 bases fit TRBD2. The CDR3 is 18 residues long. CDR1 and CDR2 (germline): LGHNT, FRNRAP. Trimming at V came to 2 bases and at J to 1 base, leaving 12 bases not matched to a gene. CDR3 DNA sequence: TGTGCTAGTGGTTTGTTTATTACGGGCGGGGGGGTTTCCTACGAGCAGTACTTC. It yields the protein CASGLFITGGGVSYEQYF.

The chain is built from TRBV30 and TRBJ1-2; the D is unclear. The CDR3 runs 12 residues. Per the germline V gene, CDR1 is GTSNPN and CDR2 is SVGIG (reference sequence). V lost 3 bases, J lost 4 bases, and 9 bases lay in between. In nucleotides, the CDR3 is TGTGCCTGGAGGGAAGTTCCCTATGGCTACACCTTC. This gives the protein CAWREVPYGYTF.

The chain has TRBV7-2 and TRBJ1-6; D is uncertain. CDR1 is SGHTA and CDR2 is FQGNSA in the germline V gene. The CDR3 spans 17 residues. Trimming removed 5 bases at V and 0 bases at J, with 14 bases between. DNA of the CDR3: TGTGCCAGCAGCCCGACCATGGGGAGCTCCTATAATTCACCCCTCCACTTT. Its translation: CASSPTMGSSYNSPLHF.

By share, this clone counts as medium-sized. This rearrangement joins TRBV28 to TRBJ2-3; D perhaps matches TRBD1 (6 bases). Trimming took 7 bases from V and 6 from J, leaving 26 bases between them. Per the germline V gene, CDR1 is MDHEN and CDR2 is SYDVKM. This CDR3 has 17 residues. The CDR3 region has the DNA TGTGCCAGCACCTGGGGGCAGGGGCCCGGTATAAGGGATACGCAGTATTTT. It codes for CASTWGQGPGIRDTQYF.

This chain joins TRBV12-3 or TRBV12-4 and TRBJ1-5; D is uncertain. V lost 3 bases and J 4 bases, leaving 4 bases between the germline ends. The CDR3 covers 12 residues. The CDR3 DNA follows: TGTGCCAGCAGTTTGTGGAATCAGCCCCAGCATTTT. The encoded protein is CASSLWNQPQHF.

This clone was observed at least ten times. The CDR3 here is CASSPGQNRMGKNIQYF. The CDR3, as DNA: TGTGCCAGCAGCCCTGGACAGAACCGGATGGGCAAAAACATTCAGTACTTC. The chain combines TRBV7-9 with TRBJ2-4; D may be TRBD1 (6 bases). The germline V and J ends were trimmed by 5 bases and 3 bases, with 20 bases remaining between them. The V gene's germline CDR1 is SEHNR and CDR2 FQNEAQ (reference sequence). The CDR3 runs 17 residues.

The rearrangement links TRBV3-1 (or the pseudogene TRBV3-2) to TRBJ1-3, with TRBD1 as a possible D gene (5 bases). CDR1 and CDR2 from the germline V gene are LGHDT and YNNKEL (reference sequence). The length of the CDR3 is 18 residues. V gave up 0 bases and J gave up 4 bases, with 19 bases separating them. In DNA, the CDR3 is TGTGCCAGCAGCCAAGAATGGCCGACAGTGCTGGGCGGAAACACCATATATTTT. Translating gives CASSQEWPTVLGGNTIYF.

The chain combines TRBV27 with TRBJ2-7; 11 bases are a match to TRBD2. In germline, CDR1 is MNHEY, CDR2 SMNVEV (reference sequence). V was pared by 6 bases and J by 4 bases, with 5 bases of the junction left unmatched. The CDR3 sequence is 14 residues long. The CDR3 is CASRPGLAAYEQYF. CDR3 sequence (DNA): TGTGCCAGCAGGCCGGGACTAGCGGCATACGAGCAGTACTTC.